The rows below give T cell receptor beta chains drawn from one sample of a study of CD4+ T cells in melanoma. This table comes from immunoSEQ multiplex PCR, and its TCRdb copy is limited to in-frame clones, with some not included. The table has about 21,000 clones, 82% seen once. The sequenced sample consisted of cells from a culture (not recorded whether cultured in vitro). Source of these receptors: a human donor with melanoma. CDR3s include the opening cysteine and the closing phenylalanine or tryptophan.

CDR3 protein: CASSSQSAGANVLTF
V gene: TRBV11-2

CDR3 protein: CASSQEEKTGGTGELFF
V gene: TRBV4-2

CDR3 protein: CASSLGLAADTQYF
V gene: TRBV7-3

CDR3 protein: CASSFRGGSYEQYF
V gene: TRBV6-6

CDR3 protein: CASSAGGGGANTGELFF
V gene: TRBV9

CDR3 protein: CASEGGVREQYF
V gene: TRBV6-6

CDR3 protein: CASSQTDRGFLEAQYF
V gene: TRBV19

CDR3 protein: CASSLVRRFGGPSTEQYF
V gene: TRBV7-2

CDR3 protein: CSVEKGRGHSYEQYF
V gene: TRBV29-1

CDR3 protein: CASSYSRLGIEQYF
V gene: TRBV6-5

CDR3 protein: CASSPTRGQYTEAFF
V gene: TRBV18

CDR3 protein: CASSESKGSGELFF
V gene: TRBV10-1

CDR3 protein: CASSLGGGTGPYEQYF
V gene: TRBV5-1

CDR3 protein: CASSPGTGGREQFF
V gene: TRBV7-7

CDR3 protein: CAISDQQGALTEAFF
V gene: TRBV10-3

CDR3 protein: CASSLWGNQPQHF
V gene: TRBV5-1

CDR3 protein: CASRPEVGRNYGYTF
V gene: TRBV6-6

CDR3 protein: CAARTDNTGELFF
V gene: TRBV10-3

CDR3 protein: CASSPGSLMNTEAFF
V gene: TRBV5-6

CDR3 protein: CASSEHVTLEAFF
V gene: TRBV6-1

CDR3 protein: CASSFRGLVQETQYF
V gene: TRBV5-5

CDR3 protein: CASSPMGRQGGYNEQFF
V gene: TRBV5-1

CDR3 protein: CASGTGGNQPQHF
V gene: TRBV6-4

CDR3 protein: CASSGLAVRSDTQYF
V gene: TRBV6-1

CDR3 protein: CASSLPGKRNYGYTF
V gene: TRBV5-4

CDR3 protein: CASSSQGSSNGYTF
V gene: TRBV5-1